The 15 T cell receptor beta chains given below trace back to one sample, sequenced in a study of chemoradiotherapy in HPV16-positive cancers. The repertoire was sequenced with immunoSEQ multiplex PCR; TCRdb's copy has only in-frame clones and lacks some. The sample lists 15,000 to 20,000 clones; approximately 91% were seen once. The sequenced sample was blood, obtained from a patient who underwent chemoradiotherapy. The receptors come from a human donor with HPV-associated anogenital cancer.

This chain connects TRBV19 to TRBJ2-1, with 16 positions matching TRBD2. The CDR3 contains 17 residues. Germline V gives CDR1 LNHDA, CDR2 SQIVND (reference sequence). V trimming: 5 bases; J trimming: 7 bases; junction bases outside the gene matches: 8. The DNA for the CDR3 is TGTGCCAGTAGTCCGGGACTAGCGGGGGGGCCGCGTAATGAGCAGTTCTTC. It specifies CASSPGLAGGPRNEQFF.

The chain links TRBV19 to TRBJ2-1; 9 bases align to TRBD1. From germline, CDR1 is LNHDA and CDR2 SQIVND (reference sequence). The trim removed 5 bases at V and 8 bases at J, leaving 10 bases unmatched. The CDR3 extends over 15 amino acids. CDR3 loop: CASSLPGQGLYEQFF. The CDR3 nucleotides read TGTGCCAGTAGTCTTCCGGGACAGGGTTTGTATGAGCAGTTCTTC.

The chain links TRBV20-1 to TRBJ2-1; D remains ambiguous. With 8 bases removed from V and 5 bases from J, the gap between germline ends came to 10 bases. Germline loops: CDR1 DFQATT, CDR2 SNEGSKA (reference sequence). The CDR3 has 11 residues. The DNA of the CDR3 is TGCAGTAGGCTGCAAAACAATGAGCAGTTCTTC. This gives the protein CSRLQNNEQFF.

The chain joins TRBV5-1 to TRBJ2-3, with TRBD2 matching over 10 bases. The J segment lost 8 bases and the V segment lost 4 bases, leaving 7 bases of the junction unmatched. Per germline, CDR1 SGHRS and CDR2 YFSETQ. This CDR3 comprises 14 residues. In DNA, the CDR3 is TGCGCCAGCAGCACAAGCGGGGGGGCGGGTACGCAGTATTTT. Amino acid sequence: CASSTSGGAGTQYF.

CDR3 in DNA: TGTGCCAGCAGTGATCGGGGGCGGGGTTACAATGAGCAGTTCTTC. Encoded protein: CASSDRGRGYNEQFF. The chain recombines TRBV25-1 with TRBJ2-1; D possibly matches TRBD1 or TRBD2 (6 bases each). V was pared by 3 bases and J by 4 bases, with 13 bases between. Germline loops: CDR1 MGHDK, CDR2 SYGVNS. CDR3 length: 15 amino acids.

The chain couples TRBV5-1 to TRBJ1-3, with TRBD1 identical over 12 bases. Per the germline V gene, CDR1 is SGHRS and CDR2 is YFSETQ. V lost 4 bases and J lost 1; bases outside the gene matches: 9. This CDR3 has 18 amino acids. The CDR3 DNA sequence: TGCGCCAGCAGCCCAGTCCCGGGACAGGGGGCATCTGGAAACACCATATATTTT. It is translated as CASSPVPGQGASGNTIYF.

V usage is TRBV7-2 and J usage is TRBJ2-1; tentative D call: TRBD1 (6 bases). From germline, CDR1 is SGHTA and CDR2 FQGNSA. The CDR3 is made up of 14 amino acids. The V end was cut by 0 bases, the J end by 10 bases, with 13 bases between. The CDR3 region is CASSLARQDWEQFF. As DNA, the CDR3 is TGTGCCAGCAGCTTAGCCCGACAGGACTGGGAGCAGTTCTTC.

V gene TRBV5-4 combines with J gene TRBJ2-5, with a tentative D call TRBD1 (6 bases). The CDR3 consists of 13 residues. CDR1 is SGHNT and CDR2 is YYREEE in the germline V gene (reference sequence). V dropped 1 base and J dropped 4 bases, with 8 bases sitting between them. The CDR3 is CASSLTGIETQYF. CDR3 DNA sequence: TGTGCCAGCAGCTTGACAGGGATAGAGACCCAGTACTTC.

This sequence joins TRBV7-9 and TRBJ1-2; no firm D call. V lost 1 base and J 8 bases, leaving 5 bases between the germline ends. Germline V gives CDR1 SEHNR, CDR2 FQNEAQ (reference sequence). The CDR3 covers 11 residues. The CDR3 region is CASSLDRGYTF. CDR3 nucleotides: TGTGCCAGCAGCTTAGACAGAGGCTACACCTTC.

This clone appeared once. The CDR3 bases are TGTGCCACCGAGACAGGGGGGGGGAACACTGAAGCTTTCTTT. This gives the protein CATETGGGNTEAFF. The chain combines TRBV10-3 with TRBJ1-1, with TRBD1 identical over 9 bases. Trimming cost V 10 bases and J 1 base; bases outside gene matches: 7. This CDR3 contains 14 residues. Germline loops: CDR1 ENHRY, CDR2 SYGVKD.

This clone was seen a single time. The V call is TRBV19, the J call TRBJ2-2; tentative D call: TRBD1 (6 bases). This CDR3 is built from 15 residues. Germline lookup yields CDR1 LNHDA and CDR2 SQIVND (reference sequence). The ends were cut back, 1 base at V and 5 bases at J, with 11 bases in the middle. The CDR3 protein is CASSIARGETGELFF. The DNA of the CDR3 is TGTGCCAGTAGTATAGCCAGGGGAGAAACCGGGGAGCTGTTTTTT.

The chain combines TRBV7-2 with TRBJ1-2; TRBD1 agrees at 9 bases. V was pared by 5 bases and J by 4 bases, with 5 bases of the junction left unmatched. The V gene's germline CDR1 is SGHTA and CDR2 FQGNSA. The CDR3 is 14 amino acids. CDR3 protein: CASSPTGGGYGYTF. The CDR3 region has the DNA TGTGCCAGCAGCCCTACAGGGGGCGGCTATGGCTACACCTTC.

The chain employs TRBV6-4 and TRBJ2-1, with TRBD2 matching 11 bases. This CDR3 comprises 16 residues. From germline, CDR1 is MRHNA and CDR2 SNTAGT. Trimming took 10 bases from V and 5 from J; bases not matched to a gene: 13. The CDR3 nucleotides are TGTGCCAAATACCTCTTAGCGGGGGGGATCGACAATGAGCAGTTCTTC. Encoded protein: CAKYLLAGGIDNEQFF.

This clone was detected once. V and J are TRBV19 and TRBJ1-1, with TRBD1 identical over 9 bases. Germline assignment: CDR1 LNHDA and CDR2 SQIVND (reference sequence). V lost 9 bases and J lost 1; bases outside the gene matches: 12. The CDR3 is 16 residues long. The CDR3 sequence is CASKQTGGAENTEAFF. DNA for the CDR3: TGTGCCAGCAAACAAACAGGGGGCGCAGAGAACACTGAAGCTTTCTTT. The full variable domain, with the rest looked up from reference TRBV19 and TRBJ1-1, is DGGITQSPKYLFRKEGQNVTLSCEQNLNHDAMYWYRQDPGQGLRLIYYSQIVNDFQKGDIAEGYSVSREKKESFPLTVTSAQKNPTAFYLCASKQTGGAENTEAFFGQGTRLTVV.

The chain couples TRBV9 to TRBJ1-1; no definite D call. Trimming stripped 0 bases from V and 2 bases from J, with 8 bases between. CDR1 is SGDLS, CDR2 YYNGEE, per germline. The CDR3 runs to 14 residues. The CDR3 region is CASSVETRNTEAFF. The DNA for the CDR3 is TGTGCCAGCAGCGTAGAAACGAGAAACACTGAAGCTTTCTTT.